The clone carrying this T cell receptor (beta chain) came up many times. The target antigen is unknown. Trimming cost V 8 bases and J 0 bases; bases outside gene matches: 6. The CDR3 runs to 14 residues. CDR1 DFQATT and CDR2 SNEGSKA come from the germline V gene (reference sequence). TCRdb passed the reads through MiXCR, listing each CDR3 protein once. This sample has almost 300,000 distinct CDR3 sequences, with about 8.8% found just once. The data originate from a study of T cell repertoires in cytomegalovirus infection. Turning to the study itself: CMV infection and matching HLA type were both indicated by public TCR beta signatures. Study findings and constraints: HLA-C-restricted CMV clonotypes gave the most frequent clonotype in two of eight donors.

The sample taken for sequencing was PBMCs. This sequence originates from a human donor in good health (CMV status not recorded). Some clones in this sample may be carry-over from other donors' samples. The chain joins TRBV20-1 to TRBJ2-1; 8 bases are a match to TRBD2. CDR3 nucleotides: TGCAGTATAGAGCGGGAGAGCTCCTACAATGAGCAGTTCTTC. Its translation is CSIERESSYNEQFF.